Below, 21 T cell receptor beta chains from the same sample are listed, as sequenced in a study of shared clonotypes between healthy human individuals. The table came from immunoSEQ multiplex PCR; TCRdb's copy has only in-frame clones and leaves some out. The profile shows over 2 million clones, approximately 95% of them singletons. Naive-designated CD8 cells lacked CD45RO, were positively enriched for CCR7, and omitted terminally differentiated effector memory CD45RA+ cells. The sequencing input was naive CD8+ T cells sorted from blood. These receptors originate from a man aged 18-30 years in good health.

This clone was seen just once. Other DNA variants within this sample encode the same CDR3. The chain joins TRBV4-3 to TRBJ2-1, with 11 bases that match TRBD2. Germline V gene data show CDR1 as LGHNA and CDR2 as YSLEER. V shed 4 bases and J 7 bases; nucleotides not matched to a gene: 6. The CDR3 is 15 residues long. The CDR3, as DNA: TGCGCCAGCAGCCCCGGGACTAGCGGTGGAAATGAGCAGTTCTTC. Protein product: CASSPGTSGGNEQFF.

This chain uses TRBV7-6 with TRBJ2-3, with D possibly TRBD2 on 11 matching bases. This CDR3 has 16 amino acids. Trimming stripped 4 bases from V and 8 bases from J, with 22 bases between. Germline assignment: CDR1 SGHVS and CDR2 FNYEAQ. The CDR3 is CASSSGQGTSGLTQYF. Written as DNA, the CDR3 is TGTGCCAGCAGCTCGGGACAGGGGACTAGCGGCCTTACGCAGTATTTT.

This chain uses TRBV28 with TRBJ2-7; 12 bases are shared with TRBD1. The CDR3 loop spans 20 amino acids. Germline CDR1 reads MDHEN; CDR2 reads SYDVKM. V lost 5 bases and J lost 0; bases outside the gene matches: 17. CDR3 DNA: TGTGCCAGCAGTCTAGCACCGGGGACAGGGGGCGGGGATAGCTCCTACGAGCAGTACTTC. It codes for CASSLAPGTGGGDSSYEQYF.

The chain carries TRBV7-9 and TRBJ2-7, with 10 nucleotides matching TRBD1. The V gene's germline CDR1 is SEHNR and CDR2 FQNEAQ (reference sequence). The CDR3 is made up of 16 amino acids. Trimming at V came to 5 bases and at J to 3 bases, leaving 10 bases not matched to a gene. The CDR3 nucleotides read TGTGCCAGCAGCCCCTCGACAGGGGGCGCTTACTACGAGCAGTACTTC. It yields the protein CASSPSTGGAYYEQYF.

V usage is TRBV7-3 and J usage is TRBJ2-1, with 7 nucleotides matching TRBD2. Germline V gene sequence: CDR1 SGHTA, CDR2 FQGTGA. The ends lost 2 bases at V and 2 bases at J; junction bases unmatched: 3. The CDR3 is 15 amino acids. As DNA, the CDR3 is TGTGCCAGCAGCTTACTGCGGGGGACCTACAATGAGCAGTTCTTC. This codes for CASSLLRGTYNEQFF.

The gene calls are TRBV28 and TRBJ2-5, with 7 nucleotides matching TRBD1. Looked up from germline, CDR1 is MDHEN and CDR2 is SYDVKM. Losses at the gene ends were 5 bases for V and 3 bases for J; bases not matched to a gene: 9. The CDR3 runs to 15 residues. CDR3 residues: CASSPSTGWEETQYF. CDR3 bases: TGTGCCAGCAGTCCCTCGACAGGGTGGGAAGAGACCCAGTACTTC.

The chain carries TRBV19 and TRBJ2-2; a weak D match, TRBD1 (6 bases). The CDR3 sequence is 14 residues long. Per the germline V gene, CDR1 is LNHDA and CDR2 is SQIVND (reference sequence). The V end was cut by 5 bases, the J end by 2 bases, with 9 bases between. In DNA, the CDR3 is TGTGCCAGTAGTGAGGGGACAAACACCGGGGAGCTGTTTTTT. Translating it yields CASSEGTNTGELFF.

The chain is built from TRBV5-6 and TRBJ1-2; no clear D gene. The V gene lost 5 bases and the J gene lost 8 bases, with 19 bases spanning the gap. Germline-derived CDR1 and CDR2 are SGHDT and YYEEEE. CDR3 length equals 14 residues. The CDR3 loop reads CASRTDGILKGYTF. In DNA form, the CDR3 reads TGTGCCAGCAGGACGGACGGGATATTGAAGGGCTACACCTTC.

The chain carries TRBV6-5 and TRBJ2-5; D may match TRBD1 or TRBD2 (6 bases each). Germline V CDR1 and CDR2: MNHEY, SVGAGI. V was pared by 7 bases and J by 5 bases, with 11 bases between. CDR3 length: 12 residues. The CDR3 reads CASKDSGETQYF. The CDR3 nucleotides are TGTGCCAGCAAGGACAGCGGGGAGACCCAGTACTTC.

The rearrangement joins TRBV10-1 to TRBJ2-7; 9 nucleotides line up with TRBD1. The CDR3 length is 15 residues. V gave up 3 bases and J gave up 6 bases; unmatched junction bases: 9. CDR1 WNHNN and CDR2 SYGVQD come from the germline V gene (reference sequence). In nucleotides, the CDR3 is TGCGCCAGCAGTGAAGCCGGGACAGGGAGGGCCGAGCAGTACTTC. This sequence encodes CASSEAGTGRAEQYF.

This chain joins TRBV6-6 and TRBJ2-7, with D tentatively TRBD1 (6 bases). CDR1 is MNHNY, CDR2 SVGAGI, per germline (reference sequence). V was shortened by 1 base and J by 3 bases, with 10 bases between the two germline ends. This CDR3 has 14 amino acids. CDR3 residues: CASSYYRASYEQYF. The CDR3 coding sequence is TGTGCCAGCAGTTACTACAGGGCGAGCTACGAGCAGTACTTC.

This clone appeared a single time. The identical CDR3 is also encoded by other nucleotide sequences in the sample. The chain carries TRBV30 and TRBJ1-5, with no clear D. The CDR3 has 12 amino acids. V dropped 0 bases and J dropped 4 bases, with 4 bases sitting between them. Germline V gene sequence: CDR1 GTSNPN, CDR2 SVGIG (reference sequence). The DNA of the CDR3 is TGTGCCTGGAGTGTTGGTAATCAGCCCCAGCATTTT. Protein: CAWSVGNQPQHF.

The genes are TRBV4-1 and TRBJ2-1, with 7 bases that match TRBD2. CDR3 length: 16 amino acids. In germline, CDR1 is MGHRA, CDR2 YSYEKL. V shed 0 bases, J shed 8 bases, and the junction held 10 bases outside the gene matches. The CDR3 DNA follows: TGCGCCAGCAGCCAAGAATGGACTAGTGGTTTCGATGAGCAGTTCTTC. Translation gives CASSQEWTSGFDEQFF.

The genes are TRBV28 and TRBJ1-5; D gene uncertain. The CDR3 contains 12 residues. V shed 5 bases and J shed 11 bases, with 13 bases lying between them. Germline CDR1 reads MDHEN; CDR2 reads SYDVKM. In nucleotides, the CDR3 is TGTGCCAGCAGTCCCTCCCCGTCGGCCCAGCATTTT. Translation: CASSPSPSAQHF.

This sequence joins TRBV30 and TRBJ2-3, with D perhaps being TRBD1 or TRBD2 (5 bases each). CDR1 and CDR2 from the germline V gene are GTSNPN and SVGIG (reference sequence). Trimming took 0 bases from V and 4 from J, leaving 8 bases between them. This CDR3 has 13 amino acids. The CDR3 sequence is CAWSVLGPDTQYF. The DNA of the CDR3 is TGTGCCTGGAGTGTACTGGGACCAGATACGCAGTATTTT.

This clone came up a few times. The gene calls are TRBV10-3 and TRBJ1-6; D might be TRBD1 (6 bases). CDR1 and CDR2 (germline): ENHRY, SYGVKD. The CDR3 totals 16 residues. Trimming removed 1 base from V and 7 bases from J, with 14 bases in between. In DNA, the CDR3 is TGTGCCATCAGTGAGTTATCACTCCAGGGGAATTCACCCCTCCACTTT. Its translation is CAISELSLQGNSPLHF.

To note about this clone: The identical CDR3 is also encoded by other nucleotide sequences in the sample. The rearrangement joins TRBV7-9 to TRBJ2-7, with 9 bases matching TRBD1. V was clipped by 4 bases and J by 4 bases; unmatched bases: 5. Germline V gene lookup returns CDR1 SEHNR and CDR2 FQNEAQ (reference sequence). The CDR3 runs to 14 residues. The CDR3 protein is CASSSRDRAYEQYF. The CDR3, as DNA: TGTGCCAGCAGCTCCCGGGACAGGGCTTACGAGCAGTACTTC.

The chain links TRBV5-4 to TRBJ2-5; a weak D match, TRBD2 (6 bases). The germline V gene encodes CDR1 SGHNT and CDR2 YYREEE (reference sequence). V lost 0 bases and J 5 bases, leaving 11 bases between the germline ends. This CDR3 is 14 amino acids long. CDR3 DNA: TGTGCCAGCAGCTTGGATGGGGGGTGGGAGACCCAGTACTTC. Translated, it gives CASSLDGGWETQYF. The full variable domain, with the rest looked up from reference TRBV5-4 and TRBJ2-5, is ETGVTQSPTHLIKTRGQQVTLRCSSQSGHNTVSWYQQALGQGPQFIFQYYREEENGRGNFPPRFSGLQFPNYSSELNVNALELDDSALYLCASSLDGGWETQYFGPGTRLLVL.

The V call is TRBV30, the J call TRBJ1-5; 8 bases map to TRBD1. The germline V gene has CDR1 GTSNPN and CDR2 SVGIG (reference sequence). V gave up 2 bases and J gave up 0 bases; unmatched junction bases: 12. This CDR3 spans 18 amino acids. The CDR3 sequence is CAWSINRDRICSNQPQHF. The CDR3, as DNA: TGTGCCTGGAGTATCAATAGGGACAGGATATGTAGCAATCAGCCCCAGCATTTT.

The chain links TRBV19 to TRBJ2-1; D not certain. Germline V CDR1 and CDR2: LNHDA, SQIVND (reference sequence). There are 15 residues in the CDR3. V shed 0 bases and J shed 4 bases, with 10 bases lying between them. The CDR3 region has the DNA TGTGCCAGTAGTATAGAGCCCATCATTTACAATGAGCAGTTCTTC. Translation gives CASSIEPIIYNEQFF.

To note about this clone: Other DNA sequences in the same sample also yield this CDR3. The V gene is TRBV10-3, the J gene TRBJ2-5; D uncertain. The CDR3 covers 12 residues. V was trimmed by 3 bases and J by 4 bases, leaving 6 bases between them. CDR1 and CDR2 (germline): ENHRY, SYGVKD. The DNA of the CDR3 is TGTGCCATCAGTGATCGCGCAGAGACCCAGTACTTC. Its translation: CAISDRAETQYF.